The clone carrying this T cell receptor (beta chain) was counted once. TCRdb's table, derived via immunoSEQ multiplex PCR, lists solely in-frame clones and lacks some. Of 15,000 to 20,000 clones in the sample, almost 85% are singletons; the top ten hold around 67%. The data belong to a study of blood T cell repertoires in COVID-19. Study overall: Acute and convalescent COVID-19 samples came from the United States, Italy and Spain.

Germline CDR1 and CDR2: SGHTA and FQGNSA. With 0 bases clipped from V and 0 bases from J, the junction kept 8 bases outside the gene matches. This CDR3 region has 18 residues. The chain links TRBV7-2 to TRBJ2-4; 7 bases line up with TRBD1. The source material was peripheral blood. This receptor was obtained from an older man with acute or convalescent COVID-19. The CDR3 is CASSLALGDSLAKNIQYF. In DNA form, the CDR3 reads TGTGCCAGCAGCTTAGCGCTTGGGGACAGCCTAGCCAAAAACATTCAGTACTTC.